A selection of T cell receptor beta chains follows, all from one sample in a study of blood T cell repertoires in COVID-19. Repertoires were generated with immunoSEQ multiplex PCR, while TCRdb's copy carries only in-frame clones and drops some. The profile covers roughly 110,000 clones, with about 80% appearing a single time and more than 13% taken by the ten largest. Sequenced material: peripheral blood. These receptors all stem from an older woman with acute or convalescent COVID-19. The CDR3 runs from the conserved cysteine through the conserved F or W. The order of the fields is D gene, clone size, J gene, V gene, CDR3 protein, CDR3 DNA. D genes are given only for firm matches. The size entry is marked missing in some rows and otherwise reads once, few, many or a size class.

>TRBD1|.|TRBJ2-1|TRBV2
CASSRDSSYNEQFF
TGTGCCAGCTCCCGGGACAGCTCCTACAATGAGCAGTTCTTC
>TRBD1|once|TRBJ2-7|TRBV7-2
CASSSLGTAYEQYF
TGTGCCAGCAGCTCCTTGGGGACAGCCTACGAGCAGTACTTC
>.|.|TRBJ1-3|TRBV5-1
CASSLYWSSGNTIYF
TGCGCCAGCAGCTTGTACTGGAGCTCTGGAAACACCATATATTTT
>.|few|TRBJ2-7|TRBV7-2
CASSLVRENEQYF
TGTGCCAGCAGCTTAGTCCGGGAGAACGAGCAGTACTTC
>.|.|TRBJ1-6|TRBV3-1/TRBV3-2
CASSQEERSPLHF
TGTGCCAGCAGCCAAGAAGAGCGGTCACCCCTCCACTTT
>.|.|TRBJ1-2|TRBV29-1
CSVDSSDYGYTF
TGCAGCGTTGATAGCTCGGACTATGGCTACACCTTC
>.|.|TRBJ2-2|TRBV3-1/TRBV3-2
CASSQVDRSGELFF
TGTGCCAGCAGCCAAGTCGATCGGTCCGGGGAGCTGTTTTTT
>.|.|TRBJ1-2|TRBV19
CASSIRFRENGYTF
TGTGCCAGTAGTATTCGGTTCAGGGAAAATGGCTACACCTTC
>.|.|TRBJ1-5|TRBV7-2
CASSFIGTSADQPQHF
TGTGCCAGCAGCTTTATCGGGACATCCGCAGATCAGCCCCAGCATTTT
>.|few|TRBJ2-7|TRBV29-1
CSATSGDEQYF
TGCAGCGCCACGTCGGGAGACGAGCAGTACTTC
>.|.|TRBJ2-1|TRBV28
CASGEGVYNEQFF
TGTGCCAGCGGGGAGGGGGTCTACAATGAGCAGTTCTTC
>.|.|TRBJ1-2|TRBV5-1
CASSPTVTNYGYTF
TGCGCCAGCAGCCCGACAGTGACTAACTATGGCTACACCTTC
>TRBD1|.|TRBJ1-1|TRBV11-2
CASSTGQGHTEAFF
TGTGCCAGCAGCACTGGACAGGGGCACACTGAAGCTTTCTTT
>.|.|TRBJ1-1|TRBV7-7
CASGPLGMNTEAFF
TGTGCTAGCGGACCCCTCGGGATGAACACTGAAGCTTTCTTT
>TRBD1|.|TRBJ1-1|TRBV19
CASSIDRGWTEAFF
TGTGCCAGTAGTATCGACAGGGGCTGGACTGAAGCTTTCTTT
>.|.|TRBJ2-3|TRBV6-5
CATLEGGRTDTQYF
TGTGCCACCCTTGAGGGAGGTCGCACAGATACGCAGTATTTT